These 30 T cell receptor beta chains share one sample of origin, sequenced in a study of tumor-infiltrating lymphocytes in primary liver carcinoma. Extraction also yielded germline DNA, while blood RNA was obtained from unsorted whole blood. Researchers generated TCR beta cDNA from 500 to 600 ng of total RNA, relying on a constant-region primer. It was through three nested multiplex PCR rounds of slightly modified ARM-PCR that TCR beta libraries arose. The first two PCR rounds used TRBV1-TRBV30 forward primers with a C-beta reverse primer, roughly 10 cycles each. TCRdb used MiXCR to reprocess the multiplex PCR reads, holding one entry per CDR3 protein. The table has 200,000 or so distinct CDR3 sequences, roughly 61% seen once. Sequenced: peripheral blood. These receptors originate from an older woman with primary liver carcinoma and hepatitis B virus infection.

Details on this clonotype: The missing conserved phenylalanine or tryptophan at the end of this CDR3 makes a read error likely. This chain uses TRBV11-2 with TRBJ1-2; D gene ambiguous. Germline CDR1 is SGHAT and CDR2 is FQNNGV. V was trimmed by 0 bases and J by 8 bases, leaving 10 bases between them. CDR3 length equals 13 residues. The CDR3 DNA follows: TGTGCCAGCAGCTTAGATCGTACCCGAGGCTACACCATC. Amino acids: CASSLDRTRGYTI.

This chain links TRBV5-1 with TRBJ2-7, with D uncertain. V lost 1 base, J lost 4 bases, and 9 bases lay in between. The CDR3 has 13 residues. Germline-derived CDR1 and CDR2 are SGHRS and YFSETQ. The CDR3 DNA follows: TGCGCCAGCAGCTTGCAATACTCGTACGAGCAGTACTTC. Translated: CASSLQYSYEQYF.

Details on this clonotype: A much larger clone differs by one base, so this may be a read error. V gene TRBV6-1 combines with J gene TRBJ1-2, with D uncertain. CDR1 and CDR2 (germline): MNHNS, SASEGT. The CDR3 loop spans 13 amino acids. Trimming left V 6 bases short and J 4 bases short, with 12 bases between. CDR3 protein: CASRGSVFYGYTF. The CDR3 DNA reads TGTGCCAGCAGGGGCAGTGTGTTCTATGGCTACACCTTC.

This chain links TRBV11-3 with TRBJ2-2, with 10 positions matching TRBD2. Trimming at V came to 11 bases and at J to 7 bases, leaving 22 bases not matched to a gene. The length of the CDR3 is 18 residues. Germline V CDR1 and CDR2: SGHNT, YENEEA. The CDR3 loop is CAYRKSGTSVRRNGELFF. CDR3 DNA sequence: TGTGCCTACAGAAAATCCGGGACTAGCGTGAGACGGAACGGGGAGCTGTTTTTT.

The chain recombines TRBV7-9 with TRBJ1-1; a possible D gene is TRBD1 (6 bases). The germline gives CDR1 SEHNR, CDR2 FQNEAQ (reference sequence). Trimming cost V 5 bases and J 0 bases, with 10 bases left between them. The CDR3 sequence is 14 residues long. CDR3 DNA sequence: TGTGCCAGCAGCCCACAGGGTATGAACACTGAAGCTTTCTTT. Amino acids: CASSPQGMNTEAFF. Based on the CDR3 plus reference TRBV7-9 and TRBJ1-1, the full variable domain is DTGVSQNPRHKITKRGQNVTFRCDPISEHNRLYWYRQTLGQGPEFLTYFQNEAQLEKSRLLSDRFSAERPKGSFSTLEIQRTEQGDSAMYLCASSPQGMNTEAFFGQGTRLTVV.

At least ten counts were recorded for this clonotype. J is TRBJ2-1 and V is TRBV10-3; a weak D match, TRBD2 (6 bases). V lost 4 bases to trimming and J lost 10 bases, with 11 bases between them. This CDR3 spans 12 amino acids. From germline, CDR1 is ENHRY and CDR2 SYGVKD. In DNA, the CDR3 is TGTGCCATCAGTGCTTCTAGCGTAGAGCAGTTCTTC. It specifies CAISASSVEQFF.

This clonotype was recorded only once. Since the CDR3 does not end with the conserved phenylalanine or tryptophan, this likely comes from a read error. J is TRBJ2-5 and V is TRBV6-1; D unresolved. Trimming pared 0 bases from V and 5 bases from J, leaving 13 bases between. CDR1 and CDR2 (germline): MNHNS, SASEGT. The CDR3 length is 15 residues. CDR3 in DNA: TGTGCCAGCAGTGAAGCCAGTCGGGTTTCCGAGACCCAGTACCTC. This codes for CASSEASRVSETQYL.

This rearrangement joins TRBV5-4 to TRBJ2-3; D gene unclear. CDR1 and CDR2 (germline): SGHNT, YYREEE (reference sequence). V lost 0 bases to trimming and J lost 2 bases, with 7 bases between them. The CDR3 has 14 residues. CDR3 nucleotides: TGTGCCAGCAGCTTGGAGGGCATCACAGATACGCAGTATTTT. Residues: CASSLEGITDTQYF.

To note about this clonotype: A much larger clone sits a single nucleotide away, making a read error possible. The CDR3 loop is CASSYVAGWAYEQYF. The CDR3 DNA reads TGTGCCAGCAGTTACGTAGCGGGATGGGCTTACGAGCAGTACTTC. The J gene is TRBJ2-7, the V gene TRBV6-5; 8 nucleotides agree with TRBD2. Trimming took 2 bases from V and 4 from J; bases not matched to a gene: 7. The germline V gene has CDR1 MNHEY and CDR2 SVGAGI. This CDR3 spans 15 amino acids.

J is TRBJ2-1 and V is TRBV7-8, with TRBD2 as a possible D gene (6 bases). V lost 9 bases and J 8 bases, leaving 23 bases between the germline ends. The germline V gene encodes CDR1 SGHVS and CDR2 FQNEAQ. The CDR3 is 15 amino acids. CDR3 sequence reads: CASSIGPSAVYEQFF. The CDR3 nucleotides are TGTGCCAGTAGCATCGGCCCTAGCGCGGTCTATGAGCAGTTCTTC.

The rearrangement links TRBV6-4 to TRBJ1-2; D call uncertain. There are 13 residues in the CDR3. Germline-derived CDR1 and CDR2 are MRHNA and SNTAGT. The V end was cut by 6 bases, the J end by 0 bases, with 8 bases between. CDR3 coding DNA: TGTGCCAGCAGCGAGACGCCTAACTATGGCTACACCTTC. Translation: CASSETPNYGYTF.

This clonotype appeared a single time. This may be a read error: a much more frequent sequence differs by one nucleotide. The chain uses TRBV6-1 and TRBJ2-3, with 9 bases matching TRBD1. The CDR3 length is 15 residues. Germline-derived CDR1 and CDR2 are MNHNS and SASEGT. CDR3 protein: CTSSHRDRVHNTQYF. The CDR3 DNA follows: TGTACCAGCAGTCACCGGGACAGGGTGCACAATACGCAGTATTTT.

Remarks on this clonotype: A much larger clonotype is one base distant, so this may be a read error. The chain joins TRBV29-1 to TRBJ1-1; D might be TRBD1 (5 bases). The CDR3 has 13 residues. Germline V gene lookup returns CDR1 SQVTM and CDR2 ANQGSEA. In DNA, the CDR3 is TGCGGCCCCCCGGGGGACCTGAACACTGAAGCTTTCTTT. This encodes CGPPGDLNTEAFF.

The V gene is TRBV5-6, the J gene TRBJ1-5, with D possibly TRBD1 on 5 matching bases. This CDR3 is 13 amino acids long. The V end was cut by 0 bases, the J end by 6 bases, with 7 bases between. Germline V gene lookup returns CDR1 SGHDT and CDR2 YYEEEE. The CDR3 is CASSLGGCQPQHF. The CDR3 nucleotides are TGTGCCAGCAGCTTGGGGGGGTGTCAGCCCCAGCATTTT.

This chain uses TRBV23-1 with TRBJ2-1; TRBD2 aligns across 11 bases. TRBV23-1 is designated an ORF whose function remains uncertain. The V gene end was trimmed by 2 bases and the J gene end by 4 bases; junction bases not matched to a gene: 10. There are 18 residues in the CDR3. The CDR3 region is CASSQPEGLADLYNEQFF. The CDR3 region has the DNA TGCGCCAGCAGTCAACCCGAGGGACTAGCGGATCTGTACAATGAGCAGTTCTTC.

This clonotype is a singleton in its sample. Given the absence of the conserved phenylalanine or tryptophan at the CDR3 end, a read error is likely. This chain uses TRBV11-2 with TRBJ2-7; 7 bases fit TRBD2. Germline V gene sequence: CDR1 SGHAT, CDR2 FQNNGV. This CDR3 spans 14 amino acids. J lost 1 base, V lost 6 bases, and 6 bases had no gene match. Here the CDR3 DNA reads TGTGCCAGCAGTTCACTAGCGTCTTCCTACGAGCAGTACTTA. This translates into CASSSLASSYEQYL.

This clonotype was counted a few times. This chain joins TRBV4-1 and TRBJ1-2; no clear D gene. The CDR3 is 17 amino acids. Per the germline V gene, CDR1 is MGHRA and CDR2 is YSYEKL. The CDR3 reads CVSSQLRLVLVVGSYTF. The CDR3 DNA reads TGCGTTAGCAGCCAGTTGCGGTTGGTCCTAGTCGTGGGGAGCTACACCTTC.

This clonotype turned up a few times. This chain connects TRBV6-1 to TRBJ1-2; D may be TRBD1 (6 bases). Germline V gene lookup returns CDR1 MNHNS and CDR2 SASEGT. Trimming took off 5 bases at V and 7 bases at J, with 17 bases between the two ends. CDR3 length: 14 amino acids. The CDR3 DNA is TGTGCCAGCAGTACGAAGGGGGGGGCGCGTGGCTACACCTTC. Protein product: CASSTKGGARGYTF.

The V and J genes are TRBV29-1 and TRBJ2-5; D unresolved. Looked up from germline, CDR1 is SQVTM and CDR2 is ANQGSEA. This CDR3 contains 13 residues. V was cut by 8 bases and J by 3 bases, with 16 bases left in between. The CDR3, as DNA: TGCAGCCTTGGATCAGGAAGGGAAGAGACCCAGTACTTC. Encoded protein: CSLGSGREETQYF.

As concerns this clonotype: This CDR3 is missing its conserved last phenylalanine or tryptophan, likely due to a read error. The DNA is left out, because the CDR3 cannot be placed on it with certainty; the CDR3 is given as TCRdb lists it. The chain is built from TRBV11-1 and TRBJ2-7; no check of the table's D call, TRBD2, against the DNA was made. The CDR3 is 14 amino acids in total, end residues counted. The V gene's germline CDR1 is SGHAT and CDR2 FQDESV (reference sequence). CDR3 region: CASSLGEGYYERYC.

This clonotype was detected only once. One base away lies a much larger clone, so this may be a sequencing read error. This chain uses TRBV4-2 with TRBJ2-2; TRBD2 agrees at 8 bases. The germline V gene has CDR1 LGHNA and CDR2 YNFKEQ. The CDR3 is made up of 14 amino acids. CDR3 nucleotides: TGTGACAGCAGCCTCGGAGCGGGAGTCGGGGAGCTGTTTTTT. It translates to CDSSLGAGVGELFF.

The chain employs TRBV7-8 and TRBJ1-1; maybe TRBD1 (5 bases). The V and J ends lost 5 bases and 1 base respectively, with 14 bases between them. Germline CDR1 is SGHVS and CDR2 is FQNEAQ. The CDR3 has 15 residues. CDR3 region: CASSLMAGTNTEAFF. CDR3 coding DNA: TGTGCCAGCAGCCTGATGGCAGGGACGAACACTGAAGCTTTCTTT.

As to this clonotype: Germline is not matched at one junction end, which may reflect a read error. J is TRBJ2-1 and V is TRBV7-2; TRBD2 matches at 7 bases. The CDR3 totals 15 residues. Germline V gives CDR1 SGHTA, CDR2 FQGNSA. The CDR3 here is CGSSITSAAYNEQFF. CDR3 sequence (DNA): TGTGGCAGCAGCATTACTAGCGCCGCGTACAATGAGCAGTTCTTC.

Comments on this clonotype: Mismatch with germline at one junction end may stem from a read error. The V and J genes are TRBV11-3 and TRBJ2-3; TRBD2 matches at 8 bases. Per the germline V gene, CDR1 is SGHNT and CDR2 is YENEEA. CDR3 length equals 14 residues. For the CDR3, the DNA is TGCGCCAGCAGCCCCAGGACTAGCACAGATACGCACTATTTT. Translation gives CASSPRTSTDTHYF. Full variable domain (rest looked up from reference TRBV11-3 and TRBJ2-3): EAGVVQSPRYKIIEKKQPVAFWCNPISGHNTLYWYLQNLGQGPELLIRYENEEAVDDSQLPKDRFSAERLKGVDSTLKIQPAELGDSAVYLCASSPRTSTDTHYFGPGTRLTVL.

This clonotype was detected a few times. V is TRBV28 and J is TRBJ2-7; 9 bases line up with TRBD2. With V trimmed by 6 bases and J by 4 bases, 10 bases remained unmatched. Germline values: CDR1 MDHEN, CDR2 SYDVKM. The CDR3 has 15 residues. CDR3 nucleotides: TGTGCCAGCAGGATCGTTAGCGGGAGTTCTTACGAGCAGTACTTC. It is translated as CASRIVSGSSYEQYF.

Details on this clonotype: This may stem from a read error, because a much larger clone lies one nucleotide away. The chain couples TRBV10-3 to TRBJ1-1, with D perhaps TRBD1 (5 bases). V shed 0 bases and J shed 6 bases, with 20 bases lying between them. Germline assignment: CDR1 ENHRY and CDR2 SYGVKD. The CDR3 is 17 residues long. In nucleotides, the CDR3 is TGTGCCATCAGTGAGTCGGTCCTCTCACGGTTAGGGGCTGAAGCTTTCTTT. Translated, it gives CAISESVLSRLGAEAFF.

Comments on this clonotype: It may be a read error: a sequence one base away is much more abundant. The rearrangement uses TRBV7-8 and TRBJ2-5; D is unclear. This CDR3 has 12 residues. Germline V gene sequence: CDR1 SGHVS, CDR2 FQNEAQ. The CDR3 sequence: CTSSLALETQYF. CDR3 nucleotide sequence: TGTACCAGCAGCTTAGCTTTGGAGACCCAGTACTTC.

This clonotype showed up just once. This may be a read error, as it is one base from a much larger clone. This chain connects TRBV12-3 or TRBV12-4 to TRBJ2-1; 10 bases are a match to TRBD2. CDR3 length: 13 amino acids. CDR3 loop: CTSSLTSGTRQFF. The CDR3 region has the DNA TGTACCAGCAGTTTAACTAGCGGGACCCGGCAGTTCTTC.

This clonotype was detected many times. The chain employs TRBV12-3 or TRBV12-4 and TRBJ2-1; TRBD2 agrees at 7 bases. Losses at the gene ends were 7 bases for V and 0 bases for J; bases not matched to a gene: 15. This CDR3 has 18 residues. The CDR3: CASTEGRAGLGSYNEQFF. The CDR3 DNA is TGTGCCAGCACCGAGGGTAGGGCTGGACTAGGCTCCTACAATGAGCAGTTCTTC.

Turning to this clonotype: One base away lies a much larger clone, so this may be a sequencing read error. The conserved phenylalanine or tryptophan normally closing the CDR3 is absent here, so this likely arose from a read error. The chain links TRBV7-8 to TRBJ2-1, with TRBD1 matching 10 bases. V dropped 1 base and J dropped 5; count of bases not matched to a gene: 5. This CDR3 spans 16 amino acids. Germline V gene lookup returns CDR1 SGHVS and CDR2 FQNEAQ. The CDR3 spells CASSLVRTGGHNEQFL. In DNA, the CDR3 is TGTGCCAGCAGCTTAGTAAGGACAGGGGGACACAATGAGCAGTTCCTC.